This record looks at one TCR beta chain sequence and its context. Template material for TCR beta VDJ and CDR3 profiling consisted of genomic DNA. TCRdb redid the calling of the reads with MiXCR, one entry per CDR3 protein. This sample has some 150,000 distinct CDR3 sequences, with about 40% found just once. This specimen belongs to a study of CD8+CD57+ T cells in acquired aplastic anemia. CDR3 length: 11 amino acids. Germline assignment: CDR1 KGHDR and CDR2 SFDVKD. Trimming shortened V by 6 bases and J by 7 bases, and 6 bases separated the two germline ends. The chain uses TRBV24-1 and TRBJ2-1, with D perhaps TRBD1 or TRBD2 (5 bases each). Sequencing input: sorted CD4+, CD8+, or CD8+CD57+ T cells (not recorded which) from PBMCs. This receptor was identified in a human donor in good health, serving as a control. As DNA, the CDR3 is TGTGCCACCAGTTGGGGGAATGAGCAGTTCTTC. This gives the protein CATSWGNEQFF.